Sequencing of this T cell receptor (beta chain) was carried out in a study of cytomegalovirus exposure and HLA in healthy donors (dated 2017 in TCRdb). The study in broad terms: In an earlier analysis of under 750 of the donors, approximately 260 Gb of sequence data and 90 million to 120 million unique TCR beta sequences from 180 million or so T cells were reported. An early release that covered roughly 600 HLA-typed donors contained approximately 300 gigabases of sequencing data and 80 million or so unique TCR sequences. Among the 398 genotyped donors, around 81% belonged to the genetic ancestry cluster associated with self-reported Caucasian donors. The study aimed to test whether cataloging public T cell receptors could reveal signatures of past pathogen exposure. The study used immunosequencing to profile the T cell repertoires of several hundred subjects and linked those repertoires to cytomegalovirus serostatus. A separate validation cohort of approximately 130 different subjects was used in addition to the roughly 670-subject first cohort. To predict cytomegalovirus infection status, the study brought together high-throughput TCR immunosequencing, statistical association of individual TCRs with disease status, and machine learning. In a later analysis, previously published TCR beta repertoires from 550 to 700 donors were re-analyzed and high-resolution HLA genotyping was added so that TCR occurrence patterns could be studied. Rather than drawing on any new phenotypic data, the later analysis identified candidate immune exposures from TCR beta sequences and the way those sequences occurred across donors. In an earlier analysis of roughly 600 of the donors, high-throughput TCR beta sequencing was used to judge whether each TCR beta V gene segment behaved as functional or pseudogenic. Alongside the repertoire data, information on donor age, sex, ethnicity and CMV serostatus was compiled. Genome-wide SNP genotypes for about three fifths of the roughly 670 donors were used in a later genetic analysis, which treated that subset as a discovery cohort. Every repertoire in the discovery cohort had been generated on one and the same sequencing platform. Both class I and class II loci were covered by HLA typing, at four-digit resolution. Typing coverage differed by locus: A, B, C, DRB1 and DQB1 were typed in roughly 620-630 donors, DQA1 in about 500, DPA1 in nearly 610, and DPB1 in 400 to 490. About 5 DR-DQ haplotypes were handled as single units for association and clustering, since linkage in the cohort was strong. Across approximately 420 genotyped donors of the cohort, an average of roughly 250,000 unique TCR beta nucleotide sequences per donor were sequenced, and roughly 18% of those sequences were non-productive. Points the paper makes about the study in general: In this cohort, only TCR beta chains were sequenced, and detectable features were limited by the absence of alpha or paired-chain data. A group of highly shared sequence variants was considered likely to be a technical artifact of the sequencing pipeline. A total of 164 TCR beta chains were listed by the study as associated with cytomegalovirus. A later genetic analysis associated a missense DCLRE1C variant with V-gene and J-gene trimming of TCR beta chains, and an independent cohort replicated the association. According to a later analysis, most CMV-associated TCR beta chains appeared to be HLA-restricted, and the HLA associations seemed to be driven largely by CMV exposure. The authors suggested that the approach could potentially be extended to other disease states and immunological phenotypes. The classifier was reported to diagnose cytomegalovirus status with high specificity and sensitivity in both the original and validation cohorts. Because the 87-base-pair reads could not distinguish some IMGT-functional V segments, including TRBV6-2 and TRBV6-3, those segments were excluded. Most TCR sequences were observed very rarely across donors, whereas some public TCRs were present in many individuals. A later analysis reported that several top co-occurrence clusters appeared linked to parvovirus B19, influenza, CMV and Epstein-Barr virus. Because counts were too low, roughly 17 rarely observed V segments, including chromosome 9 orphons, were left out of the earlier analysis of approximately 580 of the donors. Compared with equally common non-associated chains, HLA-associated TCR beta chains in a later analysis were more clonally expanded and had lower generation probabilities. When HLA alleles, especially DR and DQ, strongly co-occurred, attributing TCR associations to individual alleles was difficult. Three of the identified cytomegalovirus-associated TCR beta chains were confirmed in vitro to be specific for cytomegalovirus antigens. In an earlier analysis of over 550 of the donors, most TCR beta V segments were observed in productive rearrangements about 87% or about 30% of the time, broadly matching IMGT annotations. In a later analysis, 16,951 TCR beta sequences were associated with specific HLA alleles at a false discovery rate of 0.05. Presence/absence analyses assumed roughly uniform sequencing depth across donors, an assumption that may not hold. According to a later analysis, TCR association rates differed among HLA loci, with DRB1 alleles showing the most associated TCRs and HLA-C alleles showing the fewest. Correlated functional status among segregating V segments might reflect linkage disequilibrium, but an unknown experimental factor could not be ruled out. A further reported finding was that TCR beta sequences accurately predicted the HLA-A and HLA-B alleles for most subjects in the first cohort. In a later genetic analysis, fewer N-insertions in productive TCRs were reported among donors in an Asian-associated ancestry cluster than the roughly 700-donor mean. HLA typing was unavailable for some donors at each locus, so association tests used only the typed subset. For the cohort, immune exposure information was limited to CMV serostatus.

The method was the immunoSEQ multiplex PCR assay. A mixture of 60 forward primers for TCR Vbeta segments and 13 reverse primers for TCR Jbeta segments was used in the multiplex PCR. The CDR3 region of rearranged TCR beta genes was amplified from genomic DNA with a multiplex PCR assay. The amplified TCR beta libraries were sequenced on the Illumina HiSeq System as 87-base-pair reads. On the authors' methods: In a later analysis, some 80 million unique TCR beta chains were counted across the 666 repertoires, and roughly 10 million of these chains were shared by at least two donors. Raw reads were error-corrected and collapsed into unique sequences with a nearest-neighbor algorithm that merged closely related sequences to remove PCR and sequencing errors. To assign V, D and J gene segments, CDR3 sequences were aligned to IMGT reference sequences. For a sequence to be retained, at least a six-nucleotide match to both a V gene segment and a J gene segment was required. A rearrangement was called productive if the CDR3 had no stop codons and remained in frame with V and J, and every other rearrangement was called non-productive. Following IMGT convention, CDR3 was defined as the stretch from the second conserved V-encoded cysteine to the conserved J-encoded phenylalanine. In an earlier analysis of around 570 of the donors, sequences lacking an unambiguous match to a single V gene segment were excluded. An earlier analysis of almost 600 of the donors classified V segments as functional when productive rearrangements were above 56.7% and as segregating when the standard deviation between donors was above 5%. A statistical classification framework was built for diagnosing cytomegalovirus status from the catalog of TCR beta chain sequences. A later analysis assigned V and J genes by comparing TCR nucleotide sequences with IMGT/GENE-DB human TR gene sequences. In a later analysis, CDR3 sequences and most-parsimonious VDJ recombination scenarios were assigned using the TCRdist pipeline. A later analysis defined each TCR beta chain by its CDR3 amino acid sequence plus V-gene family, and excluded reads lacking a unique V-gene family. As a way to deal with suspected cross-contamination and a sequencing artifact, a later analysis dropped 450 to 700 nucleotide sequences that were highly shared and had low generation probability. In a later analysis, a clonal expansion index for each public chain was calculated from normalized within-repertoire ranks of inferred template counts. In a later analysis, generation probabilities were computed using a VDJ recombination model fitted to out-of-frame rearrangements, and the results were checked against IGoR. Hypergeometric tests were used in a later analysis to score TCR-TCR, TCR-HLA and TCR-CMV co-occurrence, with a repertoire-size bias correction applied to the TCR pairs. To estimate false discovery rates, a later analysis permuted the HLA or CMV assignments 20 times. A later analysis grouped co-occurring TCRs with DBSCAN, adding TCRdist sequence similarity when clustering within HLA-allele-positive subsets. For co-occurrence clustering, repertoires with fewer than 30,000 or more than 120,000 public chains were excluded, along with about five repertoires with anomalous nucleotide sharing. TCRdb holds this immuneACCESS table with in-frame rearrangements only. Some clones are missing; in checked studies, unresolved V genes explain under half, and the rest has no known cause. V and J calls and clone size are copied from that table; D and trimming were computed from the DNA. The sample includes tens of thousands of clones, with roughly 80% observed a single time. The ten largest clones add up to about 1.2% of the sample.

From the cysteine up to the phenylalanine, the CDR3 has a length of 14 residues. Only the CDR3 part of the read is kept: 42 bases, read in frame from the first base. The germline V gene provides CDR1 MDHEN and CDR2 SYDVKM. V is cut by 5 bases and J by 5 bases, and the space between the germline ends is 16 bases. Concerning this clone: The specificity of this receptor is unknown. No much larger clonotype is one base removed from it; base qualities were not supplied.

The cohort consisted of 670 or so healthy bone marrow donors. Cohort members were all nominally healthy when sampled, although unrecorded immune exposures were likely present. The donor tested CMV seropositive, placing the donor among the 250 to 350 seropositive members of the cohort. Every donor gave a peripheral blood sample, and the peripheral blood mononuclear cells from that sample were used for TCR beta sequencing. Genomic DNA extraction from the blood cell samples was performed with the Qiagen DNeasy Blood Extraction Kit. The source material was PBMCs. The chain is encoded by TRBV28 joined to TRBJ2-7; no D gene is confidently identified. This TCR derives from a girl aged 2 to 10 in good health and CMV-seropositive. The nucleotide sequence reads TGTGCCAGCAGTCCCCGTACGGTTAGTCACGAGCAGTACTTC. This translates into CASSPRTVSHEQYF.